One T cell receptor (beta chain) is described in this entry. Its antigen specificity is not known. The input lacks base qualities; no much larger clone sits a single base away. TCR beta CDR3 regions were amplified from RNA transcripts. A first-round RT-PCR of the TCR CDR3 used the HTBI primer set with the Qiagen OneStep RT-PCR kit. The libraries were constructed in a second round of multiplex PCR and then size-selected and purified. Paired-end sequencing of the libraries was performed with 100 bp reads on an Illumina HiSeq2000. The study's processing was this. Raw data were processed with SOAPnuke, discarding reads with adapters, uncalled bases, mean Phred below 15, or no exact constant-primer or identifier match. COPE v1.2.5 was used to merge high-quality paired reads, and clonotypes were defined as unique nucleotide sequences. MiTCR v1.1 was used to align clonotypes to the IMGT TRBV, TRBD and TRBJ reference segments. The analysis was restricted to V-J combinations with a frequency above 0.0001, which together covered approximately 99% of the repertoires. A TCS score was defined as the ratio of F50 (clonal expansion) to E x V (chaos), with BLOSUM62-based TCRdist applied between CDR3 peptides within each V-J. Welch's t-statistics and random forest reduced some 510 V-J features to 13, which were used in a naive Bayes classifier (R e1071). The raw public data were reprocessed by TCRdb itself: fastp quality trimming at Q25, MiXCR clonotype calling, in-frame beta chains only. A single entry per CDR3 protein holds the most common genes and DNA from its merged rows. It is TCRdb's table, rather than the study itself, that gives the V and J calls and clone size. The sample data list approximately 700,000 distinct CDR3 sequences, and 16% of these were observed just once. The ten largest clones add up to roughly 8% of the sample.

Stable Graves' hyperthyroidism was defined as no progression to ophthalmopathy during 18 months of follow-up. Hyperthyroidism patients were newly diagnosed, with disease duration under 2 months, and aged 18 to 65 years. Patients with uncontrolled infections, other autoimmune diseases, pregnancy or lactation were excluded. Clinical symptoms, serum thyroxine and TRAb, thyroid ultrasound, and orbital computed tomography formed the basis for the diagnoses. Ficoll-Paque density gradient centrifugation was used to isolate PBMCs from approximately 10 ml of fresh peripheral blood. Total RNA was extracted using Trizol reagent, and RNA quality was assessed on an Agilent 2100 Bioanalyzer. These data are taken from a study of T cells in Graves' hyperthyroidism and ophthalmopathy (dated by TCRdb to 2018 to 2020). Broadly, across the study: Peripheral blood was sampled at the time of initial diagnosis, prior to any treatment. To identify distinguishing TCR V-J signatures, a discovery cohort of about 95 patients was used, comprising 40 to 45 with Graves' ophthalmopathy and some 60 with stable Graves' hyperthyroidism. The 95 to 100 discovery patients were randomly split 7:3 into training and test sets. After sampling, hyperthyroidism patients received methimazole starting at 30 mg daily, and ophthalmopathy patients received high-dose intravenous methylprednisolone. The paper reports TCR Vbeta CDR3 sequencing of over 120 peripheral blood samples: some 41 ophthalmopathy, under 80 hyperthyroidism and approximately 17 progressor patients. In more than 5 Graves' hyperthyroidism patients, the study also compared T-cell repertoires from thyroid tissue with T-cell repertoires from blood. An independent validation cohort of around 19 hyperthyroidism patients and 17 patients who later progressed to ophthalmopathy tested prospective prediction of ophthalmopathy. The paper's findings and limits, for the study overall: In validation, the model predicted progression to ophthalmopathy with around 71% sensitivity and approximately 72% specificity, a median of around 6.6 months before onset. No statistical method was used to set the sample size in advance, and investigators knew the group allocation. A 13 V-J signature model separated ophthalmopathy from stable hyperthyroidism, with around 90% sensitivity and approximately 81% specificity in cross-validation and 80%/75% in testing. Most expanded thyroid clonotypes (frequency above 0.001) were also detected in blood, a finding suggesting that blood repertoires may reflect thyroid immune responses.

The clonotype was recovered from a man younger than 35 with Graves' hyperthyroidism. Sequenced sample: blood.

The DNA reads TGTGCCAGCAGCGCGCGACTAGCGACAGACTACAATGAGCAGTTCTTC. It specifies CASSARLATDYNEQFF. This chain joins TRBV9 to TRBJ2-1; TRBD2 lines up with 8 middle nucleotides. The CDR3 holds 16 amino acids from the cysteine to the phenylalanine. Only the CDR3 portion is preserved as DNA: 48 bases, with reading frame beginning at the first base. V lost 3 bases and J lost 3 bases, and the count of bases not matched to a germline gene is 8. Looking up the germline V gene yields CDR1 SGDLS and CDR2 YYNGEE.